This T cell receptor (beta chain) comes out of a study of beta chain features in type 1 diabetes. Looked up from germline, CDR1 is GTSNPN and CDR2 is SVGIG (reference sequence). V dropped 4 bases and J dropped 5; count of bases not matched to a gene: 3. This CDR3 comprises 13 residues. Reverse transcription of all isolated RNA meant that expressed TCRB transcripts were sequenced. Profiling relied on immunoSEQ multiplex PCR, and the TCRdb table lists in-frame clones only, not all of them. This table holds roughly 350,000 clones, about 11% found once. The gene calls are TRBV30 and TRBJ2-2; 8 nucleotides align to TRBD1. The sequenced sample was naive CD4+ T cells from blood. The receptor's source is a woman in her twenties or thirties in good health. CDR3 region: CAWTGGATGELFF. DNA for the CDR3: TGTGCCTGGACAGGGGGCGCAACCGGGGAGCTGTTTTTT.